This passage covers 28 T cell receptor beta chains from one sample sequenced in a study of blood T cells in healthy people across ages (dated by TCRdb to the mid-2010s). The library was produced with 5' RACE. TCRdb lists the instrument as Illumina HiSeq 2500. A second PCR of about 6 to 11 cycles was performed with a sample-barcoded 5' primer and a J-beta primer mix. TCRdb itself trimmed the public reads at Q25 with fastp, ran MiXCR and retained productive beta chains. Records with the same CDR3 protein are collapsed into one entry carrying the most frequent genes and DNA. The sample records 550,000 to 800,000 distinct CDR3 sequences, under 25% of which are singletons. Together, the top ten hold roughly 3.7% of the sample. The sample was blood. All receptors derive from a man between 65 and 80 years old in good health.

This clonotype has a handful of counts. The chain couples TRBV20-1 to TRBJ2-2, with D possibly matching TRBD2 (6 bases). V was trimmed by 3 bases and J by 0 bases, leaving 11 bases between them. The length of the CDR3 is 15 residues. Looked up from germline, CDR1 is DFQATT and CDR2 is SNEGSKA (reference sequence). The CDR3 loop is CSASDGGSNTGELFF. The CDR3, as DNA: TGCAGTGCTAGTGACGGGGGATCGAACACCGGGGAGCTGTTTTTT.

This clonotype has just a few counts. This rearrangement joins TRBV7-2 to TRBJ2-3; perhaps TRBD2 as D (6 bases). The V gene lost 6 bases and the J gene lost 0 bases, with 13 bases spanning the gap. The length of the CDR3 is 15 residues. Germline V gives CDR1 SGHTA, CDR2 FQGNSA. CDR3 protein: CASRNGLLSTDTQYF. CDR3 DNA: TGTGCCAGCAGGAACGGACTACTTAGCACAGATACGCAGTATTTT.

The CDR3 is CASSLLSFPDKQETQYF. The CDR3 nucleotides are TGTGCCAGCAGTTTATTGTCCTTCCCGGACAAACAAGAGACCCAGTACTTC. The V call is TRBV27, the J call TRBJ2-5; the D gene is possibly TRBD1 (5 bases). In germline, CDR1 is MNHEY, CDR2 SMNVEV (reference sequence). Trimming stripped 1 base from V and 2 bases from J, with 17 bases between. The CDR3 contains 17 residues.

This clonotype was found a few times. V is TRBV5-5 and J is TRBJ2-5; weak D call: TRBD1 (6 bases). The tail of the sequence fits TRBJ2-7 better, so the J call may be wrong. The germline gives CDR1 SGHKS, CDR2 YYEKEE (reference sequence). This CDR3 is 13 amino acids long. The CDR3, as DNA: TGTGCCAGCAGCTCACAGGGTTACTACGAGCAGTACTTC. Protein sequence: CASSSQGYYEQYF.

There are a few counts of this clonotype. The rearrangement joins TRBV20-1 to TRBJ2-3, with D tentatively TRBD2 (6 bases). The CDR3 contains 15 residues. The germline V gene encodes CDR1 DFQATT and CDR2 SNEGSKA (reference sequence). Trimming left V 0 bases short and J 0 bases short, with 10 bases between. This CDR3 reads CSARDWRDSTDTQYF. CDR3 coding DNA: TGCAGTGCTAGAGATTGGCGGGATAGCACAGATACGCAGTATTTT.

This clonotype was seen a single time. Here the CDR3 DNA reads TGTGCCAGCAGTTTAGACGGGGTCTCCTACAATGAGCAGTTCTTC. This gives the protein CASSLDGVSYNEQFF. J is TRBJ2-1 and V is TRBV12-3 or TRBV12-4, with a possible D match to TRBD2 (5 bases). The CDR3 contains 15 residues. Trimming took off 1 base at V and 0 bases at J, with 7 bases between the two ends.

This chain joins TRBV7-9 and TRBJ1-4; the D is unclear. V shed 3 bases and J shed 8 bases, with 4 bases lying between them. The germline gives CDR1 SEHNR, CDR2 FQNEAQ (reference sequence). This CDR3 has 11 amino acids. The CDR3 coding sequence is TGTGCCAGCAGCTTCGCGGAAAAACTGTTTTTT. Translation gives CASSFAEKLFF.

V is TRBV9 and J is TRBJ2-1; perhaps TRBD2 as D (6 bases). The J call may not be correct, given that the DNA end is closer to TRBJ2-7. The length of the CDR3 is 16 residues. CDR1 and CDR2 from the germline V gene are SGDLS and YYNGEE. The CDR3 loop is CASSPHRMGGNYEQYF. The CDR3 DNA follows: TGTGCCAGCAGCCCCCACCGAATGGGGGGAAACTACGAGCAGTACTTC.

This rearrangement joins TRBV20-1 to TRBJ2-1; tentative D call: TRBD2 (5 bases). This CDR3 contains 15 residues. Germline loops: CDR1 DFQATT, CDR2 SNEGSKA (reference sequence). V was shortened by 0 bases and J by 2 bases, with 11 bases between the two germline ends. The CDR3 is CSARDIALTYNEQFF. The CDR3 nucleotides read TGCAGTGCTAGAGATATAGCGCTTACCTACAATGAGCAGTTCTTC.

CDR3: CASSFSGRATIYNEQFF. CDR3 in DNA: TGTGCCAGCAGTTTTAGCGGGAGGGCCACGATCTACAATGAGCAGTTCTTC. This chain uses TRBV2 with TRBJ2-1; 11 bases fit TRBD2. CDR1 and CDR2 from the germline V gene are SNHLY and FYNNEI. V lost 5 bases, J lost 3 bases, and 9 bases stayed unmatched. This CDR3 is 17 amino acids long.

This clonotype turned up a few times. The chain combines TRBV9 with TRBJ2-7; TRBD1 aligns across 8 bases. Per germline, CDR1 SGDLS and CDR2 YYNGEE. CDR3 size: 15 residues. V lost 0 bases to trimming and J lost 2 bases; unmatched junction nucleotides: 4. The CDR3 loop reads CASSVDSGQAYEQYF. The CDR3 DNA sequence: TGTGCCAGCAGCGTAGACTCGGGACAGGCCTACGAGCAGTACTTC.

The sample holds a few counts of this clonotype. The chain has TRBV10-1 and TRBJ2-5; no clear D. The assigned J gene may be wrong: the sequence end matches TRBJ2-1 better. The CDR3 contains 15 residues. Germline loops: CDR1 WNHNN, CDR2 SYGVQD (reference sequence). CDR3 in DNA: TGCGCCAGCACGGATGCGGAGCCCCCCTACAATGAGCAGTTCTTC. The encoded protein is CASTDAEPPYNEQFF.

The genes are TRBV3-1 and TRBJ2-4, with 13 bases matching TRBD2. Germline CDR1 is LGHDT and CDR2 is YNNKEL (reference sequence). V lost 2 bases to trimming and J lost 0 bases; unmatched junction nucleotides: 10. The CDR3 runs to 20 residues. The CDR3 here is CASSQRRGTSGELAKNIQYF. The CDR3 DNA reads TGTGCCAGCAGCCAACGGAGGGGGACTAGCGGGGAACTAGCCAAAAACATTCAGTACTTC. The full variable domain, its missing parts supplied by reference TRBV3-1 and TRBJ2-4, is DTAVSQTPKYLVTQMGNDKSIKCEQNLGHDTMYWYKQDSKKFLKIMFSYNNKELIINETVPNRFSPKSPDKAHLNLHINSLELGDSAVYFCASSQRRGTSGELAKNIQYFGAGTRLSVL.

This clonotype was counted a few times. V usage is TRBV25-1 and J usage is TRBJ2-7; no firm D call. The germline V and J ends were trimmed by 6 bases and 1 base, with 13 bases remaining between them. This CDR3 is built from 14 residues. Germline V lookup: CDR1 MGHDK, CDR2 SYGVNS. The CDR3 nucleotides are TGTGCCAGCAGCGAAGGGTCTCTGTCCTACGAGCAGTACTTC. It translates to CASSEGSLSYEQYF.

The CDR3: CASTVGTALNEQFF. CDR3 in DNA: TGTGCCAGCACCGTCGGGACTGCCCTCAATGAGCAGTTCTTC. The chain links TRBV11-1 to TRBJ2-1, with D possibly being TRBD2 (6 bases). The length of the CDR3 is 14 residues. Germline V gives CDR1 SGHAT, CDR2 FQDESV (reference sequence). V shed 7 bases and J shed 6 bases, with 16 bases lying between them.

The table lists this clonotype with a few counts. CDR3 sequence: CASSLKGSYGYTF. In DNA, the CDR3 is TGTGCCAGCAGTTTAAAAGGGAGCTATGGCTACACCTTC. V gene TRBV27 combines with J gene TRBJ1-2; no clear D. V lost 2 bases and J 4 bases, leaving 8 bases between the germline ends. The V gene's germline CDR1 is MNHEY and CDR2 SMNVEV (reference sequence). The CDR3 consists of 13 residues.

This clonotype came up many times. The genes are TRBV7-3 and TRBJ2-1, with D perhaps TRBD1 or TRBD2 (5 bases each). The CDR3 is 14 residues long. V lost 2 bases to trimming and J lost 2 bases, with 7 bases between them. CDR1 is SGHTA, CDR2 FQGTGA, per germline. The CDR3 spells CASSLPGPYNEQFF. The CDR3 nucleotides are TGTGCCAGCAGCTTACCGGGACCCTACAATGAGCAGTTCTTC.

This clonotype was counted many times. The chain employs TRBV29-1 and TRBJ2-7, with TRBD2 matching over 7 bases. This CDR3 region has 14 residues. Germline-derived CDR1 and CDR2 are SQVTM and ANQGSEA. The V gene end was trimmed by 4 bases and the J gene end by 6 bases; junction bases not matched to a gene: 12. The CDR3 DNA sequence: TGCAGCGTTGGTCAGACTAGCCGGGGTGGCGAGCAGTACTTC. Translation gives CSVGQTSRGGEQYF.

This clonotype was observed a handful of times. V usage is TRBV7-9 and J usage is TRBJ2-7; 11 bases are a match to TRBD1. Germline V lookup: CDR1 SEHNR, CDR2 FQNEAQ (reference sequence). The CDR3 has 16 amino acids. The J segment lost 5 bases and the V segment lost 1 base, leaving 7 bases of the junction unmatched. CDR3 loop: CASSLEGTGGRDEQYF. The CDR3 DNA reads TGTGCCAGCAGCTTAGAGGGGACAGGGGGAAGGGACGAGCAGTACTTC.

This clonotype showed up many times. The chain joins TRBV5-1 to TRBJ2-7, with D possibly TRBD1 on 6 matching bases. Germline-derived CDR1 and CDR2 are SGHRS and YFSETQ. V was pared by 4 bases and J by 2 bases, with 16 bases between. The CDR3 is 15 amino acids. The CDR3 region has the DNA TGCGCCAGCAGCCCTCGGACAGCAGGGGCCTACGAGCAGTACTTC. It specifies CASSPRTAGAYEQYF.

The rearrangement uses TRBV29-1 and TRBJ1-5; no reliable D call. This CDR3 is built from 13 residues. V gave up 4 bases and J gave up 3 bases, with 10 bases separating them. Germline CDR1 and CDR2: SQVTM and ANQGSEA. The CDR3 sequence: CSVGPKPNQPQHF. The CDR3 region has the DNA TGCAGCGTTGGGCCAAAGCCCAATCAGCCCCAGCATTTT.

This clonotype occurred a few times. The chain employs TRBV7-2 and TRBJ2-5, with TRBD1 identical over 8 bases. The CDR3 length is 15 residues. Germline CDR1 is SGHTA and CDR2 is FQGNSA. With 1 base clipped from V and 2 bases from J, the junction kept 3 bases outside the gene matches. CDR3 bases: TGTGCCAGCAGCTTAGGACAGGGGAAGCAAGAGACCCAGTACTTC. Its protein product is CASSLGQGKQETQYF.

As DNA, the CDR3 is TGTGCCAGCAGCTTAGACAGGGACATGGCTTTCTTT. Its protein product is CASSLDRDMAFF. The chain recombines TRBV7-2 with TRBJ1-1; D possibly corresponds to TRBD1 (6 bases). V was trimmed by 1 base and J by 11 bases, leaving 11 bases between them. There are 12 residues in the CDR3. The germline CDR1 and CDR2 sequences are SGHTA and FQGNSA.

This clonotype was picked up a small number of times. This rearrangement joins TRBV20-1 to TRBJ1-4; D may be TRBD1 (5 bases). Trimming cost V 3 bases and J 5 bases, with 19 bases left between them. The germline V gene has CDR1 DFQATT and CDR2 SNEGSKA (reference sequence). The CDR3 consists of 16 residues. The CDR3 coding sequence is TGCAGTGCTAGGTACTCTCCGGGGCAGAGGAATGAAAAACTGTTTTTT. This gives the protein CSARYSPGQRNEKLFF.

This clonotype was counted only a few times. The chain recombines TRBV6-2 or TRBV6-3 with TRBJ1-6; D not resolved. The germline gives CDR1 MNHEY, CDR2 SVGEGT. There are 12 residues in the CDR3. V shed 2 bases and J shed 10 bases, with 6 bases lying between them. CDR3 sequence reads: CASSYERSPLHF. As DNA, the CDR3 is TGTGCCAGCAGTTACGAGCGGTCACCCCTCCACTTT.

This chain joins TRBV29-1 and TRBJ2-7; no clear D gene. The J call is uncertain, as TRBJ2-1 better fits the DNA end. CDR3 length: 12 residues. Germline V CDR1 and CDR2: SQVTM, ANQGSEA. DNA of the CDR3: TGCAGCGTTGATAAGGGCCGGGCTGAGCAGTTCTTC. Amino acids: CSVDKGRAEQFF.

This clonotype was seen a few times. The chain joins TRBV7-9 to TRBJ2-1, with 10 bases that match TRBD2. V shed 5 bases, J shed 6 bases, and the junction held 7 bases outside the gene matches. The CDR3 contains 15 residues. CDR1 is SEHNR, CDR2 FQNEAQ, per germline (reference sequence). The CDR3 nucleotides read TGTGCCAGCAGCCTCAGCGGGAGGGCCATCAATGAGCAGTTCTTC. Encoded protein: CASSLSGRAINEQFF.

This clonotype was counted many times. The DNA for the CDR3 is TGTGCCAGCAGAAGGACTAGTTCAGATGAGCAGTTCTTC. Its translation is CASRRTSSDEQFF. The V call is TRBV6-5, the J call TRBJ2-5; 7 bases match TRBD2. The J call may be incorrect, as the DNA end agrees better with TRBJ2-1. Germline CDR1 reads MNHEY; CDR2 reads SVGAGI. The CDR3 loop spans 13 amino acids.